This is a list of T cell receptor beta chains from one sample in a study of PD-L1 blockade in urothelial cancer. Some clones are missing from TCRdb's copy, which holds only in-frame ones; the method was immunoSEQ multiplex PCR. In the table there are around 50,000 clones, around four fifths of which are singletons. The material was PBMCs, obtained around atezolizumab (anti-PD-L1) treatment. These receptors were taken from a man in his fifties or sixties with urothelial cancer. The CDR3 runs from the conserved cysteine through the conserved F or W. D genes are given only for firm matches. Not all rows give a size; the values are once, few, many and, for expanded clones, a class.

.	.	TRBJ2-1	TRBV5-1	TGCGCCAGCAGCTTAGACAGCTCACCTCGACAAAAGCAGTTCTTC	CASSLDSSPRQKQFF
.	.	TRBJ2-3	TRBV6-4	TGTGCCAGCAGTGACTACGGGGTGGACACGCAGTATTTT	CASSDYGVDTQYF
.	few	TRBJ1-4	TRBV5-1	TGCGCCAGCAGCTTGGGGGACACGGCAACTAATGAAAAACTGTTTTTT	CASSLGDTATNEKLFF
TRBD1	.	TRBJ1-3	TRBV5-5	TGTGCCAGCAGCTTCAGACAGGGGGCCTCCTCTGGAAACACCATATATTTT	CASSFRQGASSGNTIYF
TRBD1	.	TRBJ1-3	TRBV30	TGTGCCCAGGACAGGGGCTCTGGAAACACCATATATTTT	CAQDRGSGNTIYF
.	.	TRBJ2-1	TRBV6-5	TGTGCCAGCAGCGACAGGGGAAGGGGGGGCAATGAGCAGTTCTTC	CASSDRGRGGNEQFF
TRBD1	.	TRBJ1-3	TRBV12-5	TGTGCTAGTGGTTTCCGGACAGGGGGCATCTCTGGAAACACCATATATTTT	CASGFRTGGISGNTIYF
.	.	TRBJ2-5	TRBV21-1	TGTGCCAGCGACGGTCGCTCGTACAGGGGAGAGACCCAGTACTTC	CASDGRSYRGETQYF
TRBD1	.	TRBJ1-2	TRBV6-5	TGTGCCAGCAGAAAGGGACAGGGAAATGGCTACACCTTC	CASRKGQGNGYTF
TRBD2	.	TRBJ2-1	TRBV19	TGTGCCAGTAGTATAGGGAGCGGGAGCTCCTACAATGAGCAGTTCTTC	CASSIGSGSSYNEQFF
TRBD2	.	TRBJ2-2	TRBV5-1	TGCGCCAGCAGCTTGGCCACTGGACTAGCGGGGGCCGGAAGAACCGGGGAGCTGTTTTTT	CASSLATGLAGAGRTGELFF
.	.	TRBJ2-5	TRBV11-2	TGTGCCAGCACCTCATTCAGGGGAGAGACCCAGTACTTC	CASTSFRGETQYF
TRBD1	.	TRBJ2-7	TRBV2	TGTGCCAGCAGCAACTCAGACAGGGAGAGGGAGCAGTACTTC	CASSNSDREREQYF
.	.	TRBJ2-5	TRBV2	TGTGCCAGCCTTAACAAGGGTGGGAGTGGCTGGGGGACCCAGTACTTC	CASLNKGGSGWGTQYF
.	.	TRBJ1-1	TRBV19	TGTGCCAGTTACACCTCCGGGACACCAAACACTGAAGCTTTCTTT	CASYTSGTPNTEAFF
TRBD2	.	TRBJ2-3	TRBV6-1	TGTGCCAGCAGTGCCGAAGCGGGGGTAGGGACAGATACGCAGTATTTT	CASSAEAGVGTDTQYF
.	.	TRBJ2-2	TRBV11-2	TGTGCCAGCAGCTTAGTTGCGGCAAAGACCGGGGAGCTGTTTTTT	CASSLVAAKTGELFF
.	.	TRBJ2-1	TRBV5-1	TGCGCCAGCAGCTTGTTTGGGAGCTCCTACAATGAGCAGTTCTTC	CASSLFGSSYNEQFF
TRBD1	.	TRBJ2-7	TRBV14	TGTGCCAGCAGCCAAGATTGGACAGGGGTATCCTACGAGCAGTACTTC	CASSQDWTGVSYEQYF
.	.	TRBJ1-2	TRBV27	TGTGCCAGCAGTTTATGGTCAGACACAAAACGGGGCTACACCTTC	CASSLWSDTKRGYTF
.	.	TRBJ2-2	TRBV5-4	TGTGCCAGCAGCTTAATGGTTGAGACCGGGGAGCTGTTTTTT	CASSLMVETGELFF